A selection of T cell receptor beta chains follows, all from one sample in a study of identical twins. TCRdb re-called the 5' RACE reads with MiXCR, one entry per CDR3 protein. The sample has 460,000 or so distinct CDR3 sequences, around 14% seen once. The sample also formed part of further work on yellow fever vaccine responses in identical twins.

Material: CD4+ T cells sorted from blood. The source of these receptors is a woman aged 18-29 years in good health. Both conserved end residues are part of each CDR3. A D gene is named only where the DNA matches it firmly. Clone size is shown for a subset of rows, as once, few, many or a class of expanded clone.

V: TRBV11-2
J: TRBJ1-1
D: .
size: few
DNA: TGTGCCAGCAGCCGCCGGGACAAAACAGAAGCTTTCTTT
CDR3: CASSRRDKTEAFF

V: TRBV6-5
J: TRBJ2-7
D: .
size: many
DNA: TGTGCCAGCAGTTACTCGATGGGGACGAGCCCAGAAGGTCCGGGAGAGCAGTACTTC
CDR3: CASSYSMGTSPEGPGEQYF

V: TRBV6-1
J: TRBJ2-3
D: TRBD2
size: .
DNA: TGTGCCAGCAGTGCCACGGGAGGAGGCACAGATACGCAGTATTTT
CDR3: CASSATGGGTDTQYF

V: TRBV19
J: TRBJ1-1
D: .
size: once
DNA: TGTGCCAGTAGTCACCTCGGGACTGAAGCTTTCTTT
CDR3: CASSHLGTEAFF

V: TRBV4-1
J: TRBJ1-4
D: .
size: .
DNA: TGCGCCAGCAGCCTACGGGAAAGGCGAACTAATGAAAAACTGTTTTTT
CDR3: CASSLRERRTNEKLFF

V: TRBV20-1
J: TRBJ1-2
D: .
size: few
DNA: TGCAGTGCTAGAACTCTGGACTCATACTATGGCTACACCTTC
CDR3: CSARTLDSYYGYTF

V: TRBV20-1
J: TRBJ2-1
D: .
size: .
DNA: TGCAGTGCCCGGACTTGGGGGGGGCCCTCGGGAAATGAGCAGTTCTTC
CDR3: CSARTWGGPSGNEQFF

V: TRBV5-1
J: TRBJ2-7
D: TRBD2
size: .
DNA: TGCGCCAGCAGCAGGGACGGGACCGCGGGGGGCGAGCAGTACTTC
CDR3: CASSRDGTAGGEQYF

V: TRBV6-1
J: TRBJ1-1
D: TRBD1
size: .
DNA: TGTGCCAGCACCCCATCGGACAGGGGAGGGGGGAACACTGAAGCTTTCTTT
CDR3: CASTPSDRGGGNTEAFF

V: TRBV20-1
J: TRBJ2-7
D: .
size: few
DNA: TGCAGTGCTCTAAGGTTCCACCCGGACCGGATCGGGGTAAACGCCTACGAGCAGTACTTC
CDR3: CSALRFHPDRIGVNAYEQYF

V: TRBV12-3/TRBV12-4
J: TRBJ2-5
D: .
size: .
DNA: TGTGCCAGCACCTTTACTGGCTTAACAGAGACCCAGTACTTC
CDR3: CASTFTGLTETQYF

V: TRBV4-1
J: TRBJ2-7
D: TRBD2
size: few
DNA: TGCGCCAGCAGCCAAGCCCTAGCGGACATCCCGGGACGGGAGCAGTACTTC
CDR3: CASSQALADIPGREQYF

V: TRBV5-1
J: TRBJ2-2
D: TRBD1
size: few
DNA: TGCGCCAGCAGCAACAACGGACAGGGGGACGGGGAGCTGTTTTTT
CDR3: CASSNNGQGDGELFF

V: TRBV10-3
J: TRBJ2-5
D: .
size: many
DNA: TGTGCCATCGCGGAATTTGAGACCCAGTACTTC
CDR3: CAIAEFETQYF

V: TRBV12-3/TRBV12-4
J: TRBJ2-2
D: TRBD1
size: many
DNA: TGTGCCAGCAGGGGACAGACCGGGGAGCTGTTTTTT
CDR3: CASRGQTGELFF

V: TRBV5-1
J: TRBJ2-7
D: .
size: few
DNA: TGCGCCAGCAGCTTGGACAACCCCTACGAGCAGTACTTC
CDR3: CASSLDNPYEQYF

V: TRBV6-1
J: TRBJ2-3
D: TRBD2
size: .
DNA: TGTGCCAGCAGAACCGGGACTAGCGGGGGTTCAAGCACAGATACGCAGTATTTT
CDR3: CASRTGTSGGSSTDTQYF

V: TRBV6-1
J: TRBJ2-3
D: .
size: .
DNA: TGTGCCAGCAGCTCTGCGGCGGGCTACACAGATACGCAGTATTTT
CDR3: CASSSAAGYTDTQYF

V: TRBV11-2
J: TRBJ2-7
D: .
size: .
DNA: TGTGCCAGCACCCAAACTTTTGACAGAATCCACGAGCAGTACTTC
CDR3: CASTQTFDRIHEQYF

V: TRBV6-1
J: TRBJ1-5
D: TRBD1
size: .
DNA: TGTGCCAGCGTGACCCAGGGGGACAATCAGCCCCAGCATTTT
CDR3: CASVTQGDNQPQHF

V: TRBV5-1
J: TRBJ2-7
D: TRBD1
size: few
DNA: TGCGCCAGCAGCGGCGGACAGGGATCTTATCACGAGCAGTACTTC
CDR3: CASSGGQGSYHEQYF

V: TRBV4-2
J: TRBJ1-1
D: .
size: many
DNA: TGTGCCAGCAGCCGGGAGCGTCGATCTTACACTGAAGCTTTCTTT
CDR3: CASSRERRSYTEAFF

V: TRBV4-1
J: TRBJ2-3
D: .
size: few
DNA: TGCGCCAGCAGCCCAAGGAGCCGACTGTACACAGATACGCAGTATTTT
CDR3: CASSPRSRLYTDTQYF

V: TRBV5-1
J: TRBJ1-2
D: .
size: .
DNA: TGCGCCAGCAGCTTGGCCCCCGGCGGATACCAAGGCTACACCTTC
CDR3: CASSLAPGGYQGYTF

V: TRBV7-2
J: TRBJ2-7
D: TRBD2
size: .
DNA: TGTGCCAGCAGCTTACGCGGGAGGGCAATTGAGCAGTACTTC
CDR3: CASSLRGRAIEQYF

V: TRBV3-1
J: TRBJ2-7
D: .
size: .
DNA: TGTGCCAGCAGCCAAGATTTTAGAATGGGGGCATGGGCCTACGAGCAGTACTTC
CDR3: CASSQDFRMGAWAYEQYF

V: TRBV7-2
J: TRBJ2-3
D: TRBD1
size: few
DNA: TGTGCCAGCAGCTTCCGGGACAGGGGTACAGATACGCAGTATTTT
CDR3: CASSFRDRGTDTQYF

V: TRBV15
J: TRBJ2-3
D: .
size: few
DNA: TGTGCCACCAGCAGAGGGTCTAGCCGAGAGACAGATACGCAGTATTTT
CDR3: CATSRGSSRETDTQYF

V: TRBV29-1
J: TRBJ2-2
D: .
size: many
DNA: TGCAGCGTTGAAGAGGAGCGAGACGCGAACACCGGGGAGCTGTTTTTT
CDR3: CSVEEERDANTGELFF

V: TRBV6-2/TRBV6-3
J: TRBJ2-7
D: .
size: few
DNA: TGTGCCAGCAGTCGGGACCTCCAAGTCCACGAGCAGTACTTC
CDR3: CASSRDLQVHEQYF

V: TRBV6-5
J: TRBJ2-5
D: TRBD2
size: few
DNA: TGTGCCAGCAGTTACTCCGTTACTAGCGGGGTGAGCCGGGGAGAGACCCAGTACTTC
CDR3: CASSYSVTSGVSRGETQYF

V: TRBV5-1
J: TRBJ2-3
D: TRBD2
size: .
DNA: TGCGCCAGCTCCCTGTCTACCTTAGCGGGGACTAGCACAGATACGCAGTATTTT
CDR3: CASSLSTLAGTSTDTQYF

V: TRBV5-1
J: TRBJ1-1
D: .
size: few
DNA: TGCGCCAGCAGCCGGGGACGGACGAACACTGAAGCTTTCTTT
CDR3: CASSRGRTNTEAFF

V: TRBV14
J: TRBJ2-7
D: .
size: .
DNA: TGTGCCAGCAGCCAAAATTTTGTCGAGGAGCAGTACTTC
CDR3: CASSQNFVEEQYF

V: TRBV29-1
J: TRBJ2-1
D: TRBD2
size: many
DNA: TGCAGCGTTGTGACTAGCGGCAACAATGAGCAGTTCTTC
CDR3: CSVVTSGNNEQFF

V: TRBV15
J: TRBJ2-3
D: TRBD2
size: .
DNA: TGTGCCACCAGCAGAGAAATAGCGGGGATTAGCACAGATACGCAGTATTTT
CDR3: CATSREIAGISTDTQYF

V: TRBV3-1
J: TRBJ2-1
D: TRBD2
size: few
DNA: TGTGCCAGCAGCCACGCAAGAGAACTAGCGGGAAACAATGAGCAGTTCTTC
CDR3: CASSHARELAGNNEQFF

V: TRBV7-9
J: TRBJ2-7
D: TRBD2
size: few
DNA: TGTGCCAGCAGCTTTAGCGGGGTTGAGCAGTACTTC
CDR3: CASSFSGVEQYF

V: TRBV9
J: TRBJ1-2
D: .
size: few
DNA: TGTGCCAGCAGCGTAGGTTCGGGGGAGCGAGTCGGCTACACCTTC
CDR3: CASSVGSGERVGYTF

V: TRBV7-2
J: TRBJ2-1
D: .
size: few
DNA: TGTGCCAGCAGCTTAAGTGAGGGGTCCTACAATGAGCAGTTCTTC
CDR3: CASSLSEGSYNEQFF

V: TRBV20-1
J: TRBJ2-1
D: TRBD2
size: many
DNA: TGCAGTGCTGACGGGGCGGGAGTGGGGAATGAGCAGTTCTTC
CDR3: CSADGAGVGNEQFF

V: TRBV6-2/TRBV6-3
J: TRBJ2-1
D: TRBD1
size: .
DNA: TGTGCCAGCATCCGCCGGGACAGGGGGTACAATGAGCAGTTCTTC
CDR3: CASIRRDRGYNEQFF

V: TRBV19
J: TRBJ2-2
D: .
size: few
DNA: TGTGCCAGTAGTCTGGCGGGTCCCACCACCGGGGAGCTGTTTTTT
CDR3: CASSLAGPTTGELFF

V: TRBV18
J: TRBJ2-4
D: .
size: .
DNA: TGTGCCAGCTCACCAATAAAAGGGGCGATCAAAAACATTCAGTACTTC
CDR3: CASSPIKGAIKNIQYF

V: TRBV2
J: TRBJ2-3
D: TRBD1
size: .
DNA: TGTGCCAGCAGTGGGCAGGGGGCAGGCGCAGATACGCAGTATTTT
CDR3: CASSGQGAGADTQYF